One T cell receptor (beta chain) is described in this entry. Its cognate antigen has yet to be identified. This entry comes from a study of cytomegalovirus exposure and HLA in healthy donors (dated by TCRdb to about 2017). At the level of the whole study: An earlier analysis of some 550 of the donors reported 250 to 300 Gb of sequence data and some 100 million unique TCR beta sequences from around 200 million T cells. An early release covering approximately 600 HLA-typed donors comprised roughly 300 gigabases of sequencing data and roughly 86 million unique TCR sequences. The genetic ancestry cluster associated with self-reported Caucasian donors included 81% of the 300 to 400 genotyped donors. The aim of the study was to test whether cataloging public T cell receptors could identify signatures of past pathogen exposure. The study profiled the T cell repertoires of 500 to 800 subjects by immunosequencing and related them to cytomegalovirus serostatus. Besides the first cohort of some 670 subjects, a separate validation cohort made up of over 100 different subjects was used. To predict cytomegalovirus infection status, the study combined high-throughput TCR immunosequencing, statistical association of individual TCRs with disease status, and machine learning. In a later analysis, previously published TCR beta repertoires from 600 to 850 donors were re-analyzed and high-resolution HLA genotyping was added so that TCR occurrence patterns could be studied. Rather than drawing on any new phenotypic data, the later analysis identified candidate immune exposures from TCR beta sequences and the way those sequences occurred across donors. An earlier analysis of nearly 600 of the donors applied high-throughput TCR beta sequencing to assess whether each TCR beta V gene segment acted as functional or pseudogenic. Donor age, sex, ethnicity and CMV serostatus were collected together with the repertoire data. A later genetic analysis used genome-wide SNP genotypes for about 55% of the 666 donors, treating that subset as a discovery cohort. Every repertoire in the discovery cohort had been generated on one and the same sequencing platform. HLA typing included class I and class II loci at four-digit resolution. Typing coverage differed by locus: A, B, C, DRB1 and DQB1 were typed in about 629-640 donors, DQA1 in about 560, DPA1 in some 610, and DPB1 in 472. Several DR-DQ haplotypes were handled as single units for association and clustering because linkage in the cohort was strong. On average, 235,054 unique TCR beta nucleotide sequences were sequenced per donor among a few hundred genotyped donors of the cohort, with roughly 18% of those sequences being non-productive.

V lost 6 bases and J lost 8 bases, and the count of bases not matched to a germline gene is 3. The CDR3 contains 11 residues, cysteine and phenylalanine counted. The read is trimmed to its CDR3 DNA, 33 bases read in frame from base 1. From a lookup of the germline V gene, CDR1 and CDR2 are SGHDT and YYEEEE. General study outcomes and caveats: Compared with the roughly 700-donor mean, donors in an Asian-associated ancestry cluster had fewer N-insertions in productive TCRs, according to a later genetic analysis. In the study, around 150 TCR beta chains were listed as associated with cytomegalovirus. A further reported finding was that TCR beta sequences accurately predicted the HLA-A and HLA-B alleles for most subjects in the first cohort. According to a later analysis, TCR association rates differed among HLA loci, with DRB1 alleles showing the most associated TCRs and HLA-C alleles showing the fewest. The only immune exposure information available for the cohort was CMV serostatus. Most CMV-associated TCR beta chains appeared to be HLA-restricted in a later analysis, and the HLA associations seemed to be driven largely by CMV exposure. When HLA alleles, especially DR and DQ, strongly co-occurred, TCR associations were difficult to assign to individual alleles. Because counts were too low, roughly 16 rarely observed V segments, including chromosome 9 orphons, were excluded from the earlier analysis of roughly 580 of the donors. A later analysis associated 17,000 or so TCR beta sequences with specific HLA alleles at a false discovery rate of 0.05. Only TCR beta chains were sequenced in this cohort, and the absence of alpha or paired-chain data limited detectable features. Some IMGT-functional V segments, including TRBV6-2 and TRBV6-3, could not be distinguished by the 87-base-pair reads and were therefore excluded. According to the authors, the approach could potentially be generalized to other disease states and immunological phenotypes. Because some donors lacked HLA typing at each locus, the association tests relied only on the typed subset. In a later analysis, several top co-occurrence clusters were reported to appear linked to parvovirus B19, influenza, CMV and Epstein-Barr virus. Correlated functional status among segregating V segments might reflect linkage disequilibrium, but an unknown experimental factor could not be ruled out. In vitro tests confirmed that three of the cytomegalovirus-associated TCR beta chains recognize cytomegalovirus antigens. In a later analysis, HLA-associated TCR beta chains showed more clonal expansion and lower generation probabilities than non-associated chains that were equally common. Most TCR sequences were observed very rarely across donors, whereas some public TCRs were present in many individuals. Broadly in line with IMGT annotations, most TCR beta V segments showed up in productive rearrangements about 87% or about 30% of the time in an earlier analysis of 450 to 600 of the donors. Roughly uniform sequencing depth across donors was assumed in presence/absence analyses, although this assumption may not hold. Cytomegalovirus status was reported to be diagnosed by the classifier with high specificity and sensitivity in both the original and validation cohorts. A later genetic analysis associated a missense DCLRE1C variant with V-gene and J-gene trimming of TCR beta chains, and an independent cohort replicated the association. A group of highly shared sequence variants was considered likely to be a technical artifact of the sequencing pipeline.

In total, around 600 healthy bone marrow donors made up the cohort. At the time of sampling, all cohort members were nominally healthy, though unrecorded immune exposures were likely present. The donor was CMV seronegative and belonged to the group of roughly 330 seronegative cohort members. Each donor provided a peripheral blood sample, and peripheral blood mononuclear cells were used for TCR beta sequencing. Genomic DNA extraction from the blood cell samples was performed with the Qiagen DNeasy Blood Extraction Kit. The receptor library was made with the immunoSEQ multiplex PCR assay. For the multiplex PCR, a mixture combining 60 forward primers for TCR Vbeta segments and 13 reverse primers for TCR Jbeta segments was used. Amplification of the CDR3 region of rearranged TCR beta genes was performed with a multiplex PCR assay on genomic DNA. The amplified TCR beta libraries were sequenced on the Illumina HiSeq System as 87-base-pair reads. Concerning the study's data processing: A later analysis tallied around 87 million unique TCR beta chains across the 640 or so repertoires, and about 12 million of those chains were shared by two or more donors. A nearest-neighbor algorithm error-corrected the raw reads and collapsed the reads into unique sequences, merging closely related sequences to remove PCR and sequencing errors. To assign V, D and J gene segments, CDR3 sequences were aligned to IMGT reference sequences. For a sequence to be retained, a match of at least six nucleotides to both a V gene segment and a J gene segment was required. A rearrangement was called productive if the CDR3 had no stop codons and remained in frame with V and J, and every other rearrangement was called non-productive. CDR3 was defined by IMGT convention, running from the second conserved V-encoded cysteine to the conserved J-encoded phenylalanine. The earlier analysis of about 570 of the donors excluded any sequence lacking an unambiguous match to a single V gene segment. In an earlier analysis of several hundred of the donors, a V segment was called functional when productive rearrangements were above 56.7%, and segregating when the standard deviation between donors exceeded 5%. A statistical classification framework was built for diagnosing cytomegalovirus status from the catalog of TCR beta chain sequences. A later analysis assigned V and J genes by comparing TCR nucleotide sequences with IMGT/GENE-DB human TR gene sequences. In a later analysis, CDR3 sequences and most-parsimonious VDJ recombination scenarios were assigned using the TCRdist pipeline. In a later analysis, every TCR beta chain was defined by the combination of its CDR3 amino acid sequence and its V-gene family, and reads without a unique V-gene family were dropped. As a way to deal with suspected cross-contamination and a sequencing artifact, a later analysis dropped 450 to 700 nucleotide sequences that were highly shared and had low generation probability. For each public chain, a later analysis derived a clonal expansion index from normalized ranks of inferred template counts within each repertoire. A later analysis computed generation probabilities with a VDJ recombination model fitted to out-of-frame rearrangements, and checked the results against IGoR. A later analysis scored TCR-TCR, TCR-HLA and TCR-CMV co-occurrence with hypergeometric tests, applying a repertoire-size bias correction to TCR pairs. To estimate false discovery rates, a later analysis permuted the HLA or CMV assignments 20 times. In a later analysis, co-occurring TCRs were grouped using DBSCAN, with TCRdist sequence similarity added in when clustering inside HLA-allele-positive subsets. For co-occurrence clustering, repertoires with fewer than 30,000 or more than 120,000 public chains were excluded, along with several repertoires with anomalous nucleotide sharing. As stored in TCRdb, this immuneACCESS dataset retains in-frame rearrangements with V and J assigned. A fraction of the clones does not appear; measured against another copy, unresolved V genes explain less than half of the discrepancy, and the remainder lacks a known reason. V, J and clone size are those of that table, while D and trimming were read from the DNA. The table for this sample shows roughly 45,000 clones. The ten largest clones add up to around 1.7% of the sample.

This receptor was identified in a woman between 25 and 40 years old in good health and CMV-seronegative. The chain links TRBV5-6 with TRBJ1-2; TRBD1 lines up with 8 middle nucleotides. Sample: PBMCs. In nucleotides, the sequence is TGTGCCAGCACCAGGACAGGGGGCTACACCTTC. Protein translation: CASTRTGGYTF.